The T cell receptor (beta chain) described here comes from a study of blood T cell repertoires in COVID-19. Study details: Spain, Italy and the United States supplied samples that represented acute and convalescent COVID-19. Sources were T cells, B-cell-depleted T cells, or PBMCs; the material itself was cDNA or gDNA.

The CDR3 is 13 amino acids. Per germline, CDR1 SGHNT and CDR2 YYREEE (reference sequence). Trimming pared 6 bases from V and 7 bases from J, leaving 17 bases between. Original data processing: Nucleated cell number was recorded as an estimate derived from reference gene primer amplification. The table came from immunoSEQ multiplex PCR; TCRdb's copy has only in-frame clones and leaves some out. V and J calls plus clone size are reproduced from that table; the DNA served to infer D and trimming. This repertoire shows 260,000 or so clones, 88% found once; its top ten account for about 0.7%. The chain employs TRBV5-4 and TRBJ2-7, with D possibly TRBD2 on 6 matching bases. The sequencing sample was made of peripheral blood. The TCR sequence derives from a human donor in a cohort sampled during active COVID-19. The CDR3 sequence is CASNKDYTREQYF. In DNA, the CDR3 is TGTGCCAGCAACAAGGACTATACGAGGGAGCAGTACTTC.